The rows below give T cell receptor beta chains drawn from one sample of a study of T cell responses to AZD1222 COVID-19 vaccine. The data were produced by immunoSEQ multiplex PCR, yet TCRdb's version contains in-frame clones alone and is incomplete. The sample holds over 85,000 clones, about 87% seen once. The sample consisted of peripheral blood, taken on day 0 of AZD1222 vaccination. The receptors stem from an adult in good health. The CDR3 runs from the conserved cysteine through the conserved F or W.

v_gene,j_gene,CDR3aa
TRBV3-1/TRBV3-2,TRBJ1-2,CASSQDRGLGGYTF
TRBV2,TRBJ2-7,CAGLGRFSYEQYF
TRBV6-5,TRBJ1-1,CASKADRGNTEAFF
TRBV2,TRBJ2-2,CASSELENTGELFF
TRBV19,TRBJ2-3,CASSMSGTNTDTQYF
TRBV28,TRBJ1-1,CASSFGGLNTEAFF
TRBV9,TRBJ2-7,CASSAGTGPPYEQYF
TRBV27,TRBJ1-1,CASSLTGGWLTEAFF
TRBV11-2,TRBJ2-1,CASSFTSGGQIEQFF
TRBV27,TRBJ2-7,CASSPMPPGTGYEQYF
TRBV12-3/TRBV12-4,TRBJ1-2,CASSQGTGYGYTF